The clone carrying this T cell receptor (beta chain) was seen only a few times. These data come from a study of human T cells and chemical hapten exposure. About the research overall: Diphenylcyclopropenone was applied weekly to patients' scalps across the roughly 23-week study. Patch testing placed 0.01% DPC on the upper back, with readings at 6 days. Variability of per-sample TCR yields stemmed mainly from small differences in pooled library volume.

TCRdb re-called the RACE reads through MiXCR, storing one row per CDR3 protein. The sample includes about 300,000 distinct CDR3 sequences, about 5% of them seen just once. The time point here: pre-sensitization, week 0. The sample's treatment: therapeutic diphenylcyclopropenone sensitization with weekly scalp DPC. This CDR3 comprises 15 residues. Germline V gene sequence: CDR1 SGHTA, CDR2 FQGNSA. Trimming shortened V by 1 base and J by 5 bases, and 13 bases separated the two germline ends. The sequence derives from a woman aged 18-29 years with alopecia areata. Some clones in this sample may be carry-over from other donors' samples. The material was whole blood, obtained in connection with sensitization to the hapten diphenylcyclopropenone (DPC). The chain combines TRBV7-2 with TRBJ2-3, with a tentative D call TRBD2 (7 bases). In DNA, the CDR3 is TGTGCCAGCAGCTTAGGTGGGGGGGCCGTAGATACGCAGTATTTT. As protein: CASSLGGGAVDTQYF.